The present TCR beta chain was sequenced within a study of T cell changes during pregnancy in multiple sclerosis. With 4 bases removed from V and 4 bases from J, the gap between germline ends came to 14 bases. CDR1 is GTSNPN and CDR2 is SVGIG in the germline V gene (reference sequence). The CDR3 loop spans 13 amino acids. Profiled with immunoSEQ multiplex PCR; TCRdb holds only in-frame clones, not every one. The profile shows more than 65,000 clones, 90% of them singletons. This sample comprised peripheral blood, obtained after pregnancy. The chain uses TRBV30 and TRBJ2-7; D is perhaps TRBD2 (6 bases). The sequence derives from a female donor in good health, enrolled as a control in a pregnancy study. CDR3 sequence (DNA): TGTGCCTGGAAGGGGACTTTCTTGTACGAGCAGTACTTC. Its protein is CAWKGTFLYEQYF.